Following are 31 T cell receptor beta chains from one sample sequenced in a study of control samples from healthy donors and cancer patients. The assay was immunoSEQ multiplex PCR, and TCRdb's table has in-frame clones only and misses some. Of about 180,000 clones in the sample, 90% were seen once. The specimen sequenced was blood. The receptors here all came from a woman in her fifties or sixties in good health.

V is TRBV28 and J is TRBJ2-7; the D is unclear. CDR1 and CDR2 from the germline V gene are MDHEN and SYDVKM. V lost 2 bases, J lost 4 bases, and 9 bases lay in between. The CDR3 has 13 amino acids. This CDR3 reads CASSLKVPYEQYF. The CDR3 DNA sequence: TGTGCCAGCAGTTTAAAGGTCCCTTACGAGCAGTACTTC.

This chain uses TRBV7-3 with TRBJ2-1; 7 bases match TRBD2. Germline CDR1 and CDR2: SGHTA and FQGTGA. This CDR3 has 16 amino acids. Trimming at V came to 4 bases and at J to 0 bases, leaving 6 bases not matched to a gene. The CDR3 region has the DNA TGTGCCAGCAGCTCTTCCGGGGGGAGCTCCTACAATGAGCAGTTCTTC. It codes for CASSSSGGSSYNEQFF.

The chain uses TRBV7-9 and TRBJ1-3; D remains ambiguous. Deletions cut 2 bases from V and 0 bases from J, with 8 bases between. CDR3 length: 15 amino acids. Per germline, CDR1 SEHNR and CDR2 FQNEAQ (reference sequence). Here the CDR3 reads CASSLTVTSGNTIYF. DNA of the CDR3: TGTGCCAGCAGCTTAACAGTGACCTCTGGAAACACCATATATTTT.

The chain links TRBV5-1 to TRBJ1-5; D unresolved. The ends were cut back, 2 bases at V and 0 bases at J, with 6 bases in the middle. This CDR3 is 14 amino acids long. Germline-derived CDR1 and CDR2 are SGHRS and YFSETQ. CDR3 nucleotides: TGCGCCAGCAGCTTCGACGGTAGCAATCAGCCCCAGCATTTT. Translating it yields CASSFDGSNQPQHF.

The V gene is TRBV10-3, the J gene TRBJ1-5; D remains ambiguous. V lost 7 bases and J 6 bases, leaving 16 bases between the germline ends. Per germline, CDR1 ENHRY and CDR2 SYGVKD. The length of the CDR3 is 14 residues. CDR3: CAITEDPKIQPQHF. DNA for the CDR3: TGTGCCATCACCGAGGACCCAAAAATTCAGCCCCAGCATTTT.

The rearrangement uses TRBV28 and TRBJ1-3, with TRBD1 identical over 7 bases. The junction had 1 base not matched to a gene; V was cut back by 6 bases and J by 2 bases. CDR1 is MDHEN, CDR2 SYDVKM, per germline. The CDR3 sequence is 13 residues long. CDR3 loop: CASRGGAGNTIYF. DNA of the CDR3: TGTGCCAGCAGAGGGGGCGCTGGAAACACCATATATTTT.

Only one count was recorded for this clone. V gene TRBV11-1 combines with J gene TRBJ2-1; D not certain. The V and J ends lost 5 bases and 1 base respectively, with 6 bases between them. This CDR3 comprises 13 residues. Per germline, CDR1 SGHAT and CDR2 FQDESV (reference sequence). The CDR3 loop reads CASSQTSYNEQFF. Here the CDR3 DNA reads TGTGCCAGCAGCCAGACTTCCTACAATGAGCAGTTCTTC.

V is TRBV6-2 or TRBV6-3 and J is TRBJ2-5; D may be TRBD1 (5 bases). The CDR3 consists of 13 residues. Between the trimmed V and J ends, which lost 2 bases and 5 bases, there was a span of 9 bases. Germline V gene lookup returns CDR1 MNHEY and CDR2 SVGEGT. CDR3 coding DNA: TGTGCCAGCAGTTACACCAAGGGGGAGACCCAGTACTTC. Translating gives CASSYTKGETQYF.

This clone was counted only a few times. The V gene is TRBV6-2 or TRBV6-3, the J gene TRBJ1-1; perhaps TRBD1 as D (6 bases). CDR3 length: 12 amino acids. Per germline, CDR1 MNHEY and CDR2 SVGEGT. Trimming stripped 6 bases from V and 9 bases from J, with 14 bases between. CDR3 sequence: CASSPTGRKAFF. The CDR3 nucleotides are TGTGCCAGCAGCCCCACAGGGAGGAAAGCTTTCTTT.

This chain links TRBV12-3 or TRBV12-4 with TRBJ1-5, with no clear D. Deletions cut 3 bases from V and 11 bases from J, with 11 bases between. This CDR3 region has 12 residues. The DNA of the CDR3 is TGTGCCAGCAGTTTCGACGGTCCAACCCAGCATTTT. The encoded protein is CASSFDGPTQHF.

The chain is built from TRBV27 and TRBJ1-2; TRBD1 matches 7 bases. There are 15 residues in the CDR3. CDR1 is MNHEY and CDR2 is SMNVEV in the germline V gene (reference sequence). V was clipped by 3 bases and J by 5 bases; unmatched bases: 9. The CDR3 sequence is CASSLSGGGQYGYTF. CDR3 coding DNA: TGTGCCAGCAGTTTGTCCGGAGGGGGACAGTATGGCTACACCTTC.

This chain uses TRBV5-1 with TRBJ2-6, with 7 bases that match TRBD1. The CDR3 consists of 16 residues. Germline V CDR1 and CDR2: SGHRS, YFSETQ. The trim removed 0 bases at V and 2 bases at J, leaving 2 bases unmatched. The CDR3 nucleotides read TGCGCCAGCAGCTTGGGTGACAGGGCTGGGGCCAACGTCCTGACTTTC. Translated, it gives CASSLGDRAGANVLTF.

The chain combines TRBV10-3 with TRBJ1-1; tentatively, D is TRBD1 (5 bases). CDR1 and CDR2 from the germline V gene are ENHRY and SYGVKD. CDR3 length: 12 residues. Trimming removed 6 bases from V and 4 bases from J, with 9 bases in between. CDR3 coding DNA: TGTGCCATCAGGGAAAGGGGCACTGAAGCTTTCTTT. Translation gives CAIRERGTEAFF.

For the CDR3, the DNA is TGCGCCAGCAGACTGGGACTAGCGGGGGGGCAGAACGAGCAGTACTTC. Encoded protein: CASRLGLAGGQNEQYF. V gene TRBV5-1 combines with J gene TRBJ2-7, with 16 bases that match TRBD2. The CDR3 consists of 16 residues. J gave up 5 bases and V 5 bases, and 7 bases lay outside the gene matches. The germline gives CDR1 SGHRS, CDR2 YFSETQ.

V gene TRBV7-2 combines with J gene TRBJ2-5; 11 bases are a match to TRBD1. CDR3 length: 15 residues. The trim removed 4 bases at V and 5 bases at J, leaving 6 bases unmatched. In germline, CDR1 is SGHTA, CDR2 FQGNSA. The CDR3 reads CASSSRTGGWETQYF. DNA of the CDR3: TGTGCCAGCAGCTCTCGGACAGGGGGCTGGGAGACCCAGTACTTC. Together with reference TRBV7-2 and TRBJ2-5, the CDR3 gives the full variable domain: GAGVSQSPSNKVTEKGKDVELRCDPISGHTALYWYRQSLGQGLEFLIYFQGNSAPDKSGLPSDRFSAERTGGSVSTLTIQRTQQEDSAVYLCASSSRTGGWETQYFGPGTRLLVL.

The chain joins TRBV13 to TRBJ2-7, with D possibly TRBD1 on 6 matching bases. V lost 4 bases to trimming and J lost 1 base, with 11 bases between them. The germline V gene encodes CDR1 PRHDT and CDR2 FYEKMQ (reference sequence). The CDR3 runs to 14 residues. CDR3 protein: CASSYRVESYEQYF. The CDR3 nucleotides read TGTGCCAGCAGCTACAGGGTCGAATCCTACGAGCAGTACTTC.

In its sample, this clone was seen once. The genes are TRBV19 and TRBJ2-3; 7 bases line up with TRBD1. The V segment lost 6 bases and the J segment 0 bases; nucleotides outside the gene matches: 9. The CDR3 loop spans 16 amino acids. Germline values: CDR1 LNHDA, CDR2 SQIVND (reference sequence). The CDR3 loop is CASRNRGSSSTDTQYF. The CDR3 region has the DNA TGTGCCAGTAGAAACAGGGGCAGCTCTAGCACAGATACGCAGTATTTT.

The rearrangement links TRBV6-1 to TRBJ2-3; the D gene could be TRBD1 or TRBD2 (5 bases each). Trimming stripped 2 bases from V and 4 bases from J, with 13 bases between. CDR1 is MNHNS and CDR2 is SASEGT in the germline V gene. CDR3 length: 15 amino acids. The CDR3 spells CASSESGRVADTQYF. The CDR3 bases are TGTGCCAGCAGTGAAAGCGGCAGGGTTGCAGATACGCAGTATTTT.

This clone was picked up one time. CDR3 residues: CASSVAGQIDYGYTF. The CDR3 DNA follows: TGTGCCAGCAGCGTTGCAGGACAGATAGACTATGGCTACACCTTC. The rearrangement joins TRBV9 to TRBJ1-2; tentatively, D is TRBD1 (6 bases). The CDR3 is 15 residues long. Germline V gene sequence: CDR1 SGDLS, CDR2 YYNGEE. Trimming shortened V by 2 bases and J by 3 bases, and 14 bases separated the two germline ends.

J is TRBJ1-2 and V is TRBV6-5, with no clear D. Germline values: CDR1 MNHEY, CDR2 SVGAGI. Trimming took off 6 bases at V and 4 bases at J, with 18 bases between the two ends. The CDR3 has 15 amino acids. CDR3 region: CASRPRRWESYGYTF. CDR3 bases: TGTGCCAGCAGGCCACGTAGGTGGGAGTCCTATGGCTACACCTTC.

The chain couples TRBV19 to TRBJ1-2; no clear D. V was pared by 6 bases and J by 0 bases, with 8 bases between. The CDR3 contains 13 residues. CDR1 is LNHDA and CDR2 is SQIVND in the germline V gene (reference sequence). The DNA of the CDR3 is TGTGCCAGTAGGCCGGCGGCTAACTATGGCTACACCTTC. This encodes CASRPAANYGYTF.

J is TRBJ2-3 and V is TRBV7-3; D may be TRBD1 (5 bases). CDR3 length: 16 amino acids. The germline gives CDR1 SGHTA, CDR2 FQGTGA. V was trimmed by 2 bases and J by 2 bases, leaving 14 bases between them. The CDR3 bases are TGTGCCAGCAGCTTAGTGCAGGGCACAGCCACAGATACGCAGTATTTT. Residues: CASSLVQGTATDTQYF.

The chain recombines TRBV28 with TRBJ1-2; the D is unclear. CDR3 size: 19 residues. V lost 4 bases and J 3 bases, leaving 27 bases between the germline ends. Germline CDR1 MDHEN, CDR2 SYDVKM. The CDR3 sequence is CASSSLGSKGPREDYGYTF. The CDR3, as DNA: TGTGCCAGCAGTTCTCTAGGGTCGAAGGGCCCAAGGGAGGACTATGGCTACACCTTC.

V gene TRBV2 combines with J gene TRBJ1-5; D not resolved. V dropped 4 bases and J dropped 0 bases, with 13 bases sitting between them. This CDR3 contains 16 residues. The germline V gene has CDR1 SNHLY and CDR2 FYNNEI. The CDR3 here is CASSARQLISNQPQHF. The CDR3 coding sequence is TGTGCCAGCAGTGCCCGCCAATTGATTAGCAATCAGCCCCAGCATTTT.

CDR3 coding DNA: TGTGCCAGCAGCCACTCTTCCCCGCAGGACTATGGCTACACCTTC. Translated, it gives CASSHSSPQDYGYTF. The rearrangement links TRBV3-1 (or the pseudogene TRBV3-2) to TRBJ1-2; D remains ambiguous. The CDR3 extends over 15 amino acids. Germline V gene lookup returns CDR1 LGHDT and CDR2 YNNKEL (reference sequence). The V end was cut by 3 bases, the J end by 3 bases, with 14 bases between.

V gene TRBV20-1 combines with J gene TRBJ2-7, with 9 bases aligning to TRBD2. This CDR3 has 15 residues. J lost 0 bases, V lost 3 bases, and 6 bases had no gene match. Germline V lookup: CDR1 DFQATT, CDR2 SNEGSKA (reference sequence). The CDR3 DNA reads as TGCAGTGCTAGTGGCCTAGCGGGGAGCTCCTACGAGCAGTACTTC. It specifies CSASGLAGSSYEQYF.

The chain is built from TRBV6-1 and TRBJ1-2; TRBD1 matches at 7 bases. V shed 3 bases and J 7 bases; nucleotides not matched to a gene: 5. This CDR3 region has 13 residues. Germline assignment: CDR1 MNHNS and CDR2 SASEGT. CDR3: CASSEDRTGGYTF. The CDR3, as DNA: TGTGCCAGCAGTGAGGACAGGACAGGTGGCTACACCTTC.

The chain recombines TRBV4-1 with TRBJ2-2, with TRBD2 matching over 10 bases. CDR3 length equals 17 residues. Germline V lookup: CDR1 MGHRA, CDR2 YSYEKL. J gave up 1 base and V 3 bases, and 5 bases lay outside the gene matches. The CDR3, as DNA: TGCGCCAGCAGCCATGGTTCTAGCGGGAGGAACACCGGGGAGCTGTTTTTT. Its protein is CASSHGSSGRNTGELFF.

J is TRBJ1-2 and V is TRBV5-6, with 7 bases fitting TRBD1. CDR3 length: 15 residues. The germline CDR1 and CDR2 sequences are SGHDT and YYEEEE. The trim removed 3 bases at V and 4 bases at J, leaving 9 bases unmatched. The CDR3 DNA is TGTGCCAGCAGCTGGGGGCTCGGGGACAGCTATGGCTACACCTTC. Protein product: CASSWGLGDSYGYTF.

The genes are TRBV14 and TRBJ1-1, with D possibly matching TRBD1 (5 bases). CDR3 length equals 14 residues. The ends were cut back, 1 base at V and 5 bases at J, with 11 bases in the middle. CDR1 and CDR2 (germline): SGHDN, FVKESK. This CDR3 reads CASSQVGGVTEAFF. CDR3 in DNA: TGTGCCAGCAGCCAAGTGGGAGGGGTTACTGAAGCTTTCTTT.

This sequence joins TRBV2 and TRBJ1-1, with no clear D. The length of the CDR3 is 11 residues. Trimming shortened V by 6 bases and J by 5 bases, and 7 bases separated the two germline ends. Germline lookup yields CDR1 SNHLY and CDR2 FYNNEI. CDR3 protein: CASRAGTEAFF. The CDR3 DNA sequence: TGTGCCAGCAGGGCGGGAACTGAAGCTTTCTTT. Full variable domain (rest looked up from reference TRBV2 and TRBJ1-1): EPEVTQTPSHQVTQMGQEVILRCVPISNHLYFYWYRQILGQKVEFLVSFYNNEISEKSEIFDDQFSVERPDGSNFTLKIRSTKLEDSAMYFCASRAGTEAFFGQGTRLTVV.